The entry below gives a single T cell receptor beta chain sequence along with its context. This sample is drawn from a study of T cells in Graves' hyperthyroidism and ophthalmopathy. Amplification yielded TCR beta CDR3 regions, with RNA transcripts as the source. RT-PCR in the first round (using the HTBI primer set) targeted the TCR CDR3. TCRdb analysed the multiplex PCR reads with MiXCR anew, one entry per CDR3 protein. This table holds nearly 750,000 distinct CDR3 sequences, 30% to 40% found once. The CDR3 contains 15 residues. Deletions cut 2 bases from V and 4 bases from J, with 14 bases between. CDR1 and CDR2 from the germline V gene are MNHEY and SVGAGI.

The source material was blood. The rearrangement joins TRBV6-5 to TRBJ1-2, with D possibly matching TRBD1 (6 bases). The source of this sequence is a woman between 40 and 50 years old with Graves' hyperthyroidism. The DNA for the CDR3 is TGTGCCAGCAGTTACGACGTAGGGGGGGCCTATGGCTACACCTTC. Protein sequence: CASSYDVGGAYGYTF.